Reported below is one TCR beta chain. Using immunoSEQ multiplex PCR, the repertoire was profiled, and TCRdb retains in-frame clones only, with some absent. Seen here are about 150,000 clones, around four fifths observed once, and the top ten hold 3% to 3.5%. The sample comes from a study of blood T cell repertoires in COVID-19. Study context: Material from acute and convalescent COVID-19 was sourced from the United States, Italy and Spain. T cells, B-cell-depleted T cells, or PBMCs supplied cDNA or gDNA.

Germline assignment: CDR1 SQVTM and CDR2 ANQGSEA. Trimming at V came to 5 bases and at J to 2 bases, leaving 10 bases not matched to a gene. This CDR3 has 15 amino acids. The sequencing input was PBMCs or T cells enriched from blood (not recorded which). This clonotype was obtained from a woman in her fifties or sixties with acute COVID-19. The rearrangement joins TRBV29-1 to TRBJ2-3; the match to TRBD2 covers 7 bases. The CDR3 region has the DNA TGCAGCGTTCGCCGGGAGGCGGCGGACACAGATACGCAGTATTTT. Protein sequence: CSVRREAADTDTQYF.